The 24 T cell receptor beta chains below were found in one sample sequenced in a study of cytomegalovirus exposure and HLA in healthy donors. Amplification used 60 Vbeta primers and 13 Jbeta primers. Using immunoSEQ multiplex PCR, the repertoire was profiled, and TCRdb retains in-frame clones only, with some absent. The sample carries around 20,000 clones, about 74% recorded once. The sample comprised PBMCs. The receptors were gathered from a man between 18 and 29 years old in good health and CMV-seronegative.

The chain recombines TRBV29-1 with TRBJ1-2, with D maybe TRBD1 (5 bases). Germline V gives CDR1 SQVTM, CDR2 ANQGSEA. This CDR3 has 11 residues. Trimming left V 6 bases short and J 3 bases short, with 8 bases between. The CDR3 loop reads CSVAGDYGYTF. The CDR3 DNA reads as TGCAGCGTGGCGGGGGACTATGGCTACACCTTC.

V and J are TRBV30 and TRBJ1-1; 7 nucleotides align to TRBD1. Germline CDR1 reads GTSNPN; CDR2 reads SVGIG (reference sequence). The CDR3 consists of 13 residues. Trimming took 3 bases from V and 5 from J; bases not matched to a gene: 6. CDR3 amino acids: CAWSVRQGTEAFF. Written as DNA, the CDR3 is TGTGCCTGGAGCGTGCGACAGGGTACTGAAGCTTTCTTT.

The chain is built from TRBV29-1 and TRBJ2-7, with TRBD1 matching over 9 bases. Unmatched junction bases numbered 5, after V lost 6 bases and J lost 2 bases. This CDR3 region has 13 residues. The germline gives CDR1 SQVTM, CDR2 ANQGSEA. CDR3 sequence reads: CSVRTGEAYEQYF. The DNA of the CDR3 is TGCAGCGTGAGGACAGGGGAAGCCTACGAGCAGTACTTC.

The chain recombines TRBV30 with TRBJ1-6; a weak D match, TRBD1 (6 bases). This CDR3 has 16 amino acids. Between the trimmed V and J ends, which lost 0 bases and 2 bases, there was a span of 11 bases. Germline lookup yields CDR1 GTSNPN and CDR2 SVGIG (reference sequence). CDR3 loop: CAWSVAGAAYNSPLHF. The CDR3 DNA follows: TGTGCCTGGAGTGTAGCAGGGGCTGCCTATAATTCACCCCTCCACTTT.

This chain links TRBV7-2 with TRBJ2-1, with 12 bases lining up with TRBD2. Germline CDR1 is SGHTA and CDR2 is FQGNSA. Losses at the gene ends were 5 bases for V and 9 bases for J; bases not matched to a gene: 14. The CDR3 extends over 17 amino acids. For the CDR3, the DNA is TGTGCCAGCAGCATGGACCTAGCGGGAGGGCTTGTTGTTGAGCAGTTCTTC. Amino acids: CASSMDLAGGLVVEQFF.

The chain uses TRBV14 and TRBJ2-5; 7 nucleotides match TRBD1. Per the germline V gene, CDR1 is SGHDN and CDR2 is FVKESK. The V and J ends lost 2 bases and 5 bases, in that order; junction bases with no gene match: 8. The CDR3 runs 15 residues. In DNA form, the CDR3 reads TGTGCCAGCAGCCAAACGTCAGGGGGAATCGAGACCCAGTACTTC. Residues: CASSQTSGGIETQYF.

This sequence joins TRBV4-1 and TRBJ1-5, with a possible D match to TRBD1 (6 bases). V was trimmed by 4 bases and J by 5 bases, leaving 15 bases between them. The CDR3 has 15 amino acids. CDR1 MGHRA and CDR2 YSYEKL come from the germline V gene. CDR3 amino acids: CASSLRQEAYQPQHF. DNA for the CDR3: TGCGCCAGCAGCCTGAGACAGGAGGCTTATCAGCCCCAGCATTTT.

V and J are TRBV11-2 and TRBJ1-2; 9 positions agree with TRBD1. Losses at the gene ends were 0 bases for V and 4 bases for J; bases not matched to a gene: 3. The CDR3 has 15 residues. Germline V CDR1 and CDR2: SGHAT, FQNNGV. DNA of the CDR3: TGTGCCAGCAGCTTAGAGGGGACAGGGATCTATGGCTACACCTTC. Its protein is CASSLEGTGIYGYTF.

This clone was detected only once. The J gene is TRBJ2-7, the V gene TRBV9; TRBD2 matches at 11 bases. The CDR3 has 15 amino acids. CDR1 is SGDLS and CDR2 is YYNGEE in the germline V gene. Unmatched junction bases numbered 5, after V lost 0 bases and J lost 6 bases. CDR3 loop: CASSVALGLAGEQYF. For the CDR3, the DNA is TGTGCCAGCAGCGTAGCCCTTGGACTAGCGGGCGAGCAGTACTTC. The full variable domain, in which reference TRBV9 and TRBJ2-7 provide the parts outside the CDR3, is DSGVTQTPKHLITATGQRVTLRCSPRSGDLSVYWYQQSLDQGLQFLIQYYNGEERAKGNILERFSAQQFPDLHSELNLSSLELGDSALYFCASSVALGLAGEQYFGPGTRLTVT.

The chain uses TRBV29-1 and TRBJ1-1, with 7 bases matching TRBD1. The CDR3 is 13 residues long. Trimming took 7 bases from V and 1 from J; bases not matched to a gene: 6. Germline CDR1 and CDR2: SQVTM and ANQGSEA. Written as DNA, the CDR3 is TGCAGCGGAGGGACAGCTCCGAACACTGAAGCTTTCTTT. This gives the protein CSGGTAPNTEAFF.

The chain joins TRBV7-2 to TRBJ1-5; weak D call: TRBD1 (5 bases). The CDR3 extends over 13 amino acids. From germline, CDR1 is SGHTA and CDR2 FQGNSA. The ends were cut back, 4 bases at V and 3 bases at J, with 7 bases in the middle. Here the CDR3 DNA reads TGTGCCAGCAGCTCGGACATCAATCAGCCCCAGCATTTT. This translates into CASSSDINQPQHF.

The rearrangement joins TRBV6-1 to TRBJ1-2, with D hard to call. CDR3 size: 13 residues. Germline CDR1 reads MNHNS; CDR2 reads SASEGT. V lost 3 bases and J lost 4, with 9 bases in between. The CDR3 is CASSEGWSYGYTF. CDR3 sequence (DNA): TGTGCCAGCAGTGAGGGTTGGAGCTATGGCTACACCTTC.

This clone came up once. The chain carries TRBV7-2 and TRBJ1-6; TRBD1 agrees at 8 bases. Germline lookup yields CDR1 SGHTA and CDR2 FQGNSA. V gave up 5 bases and J gave up 7 bases; unmatched junction bases: 7. The CDR3 contains 15 residues. CDR3 sequence: CASSADRGLNSPLHF. CDR3 DNA: TGTGCCAGCAGCGCCGACAGGGGTTTAAATTCACCCCTCCACTTT.

The chain combines TRBV10-3 with TRBJ1-5; weak D call: TRBD1 (5 bases). The V and J ends lost 2 bases and 8 bases respectively, with 16 bases between them. Germline V gene lookup returns CDR1 ENHRY and CDR2 SYGVKD. The CDR3 totals 15 residues. CDR3 DNA: TGTGCCATCAGTGAGGACTCAGGCCCGGGGGAGCCCCAGCATTTT. This sequence encodes CAISEDSGPGEPQHF.

The rearrangement uses TRBV30 and TRBJ1-5; the D gene is possibly TRBD1 (5 bases). The germline V gene encodes CDR1 GTSNPN and CDR2 SVGIG (reference sequence). The CDR3 consists of 13 residues. V dropped 3 bases and J dropped 6 bases, with 12 bases sitting between them. CDR3 bases: TGTGCCTGGAGCGACAGACCTGGTCAGCCCCAGCATTTT. It is translated as CAWSDRPGQPQHF.

This clone was seen just once. The rearrangement joins TRBV30 to TRBJ1-5; 7 bases are shared with TRBD1. Germline V lookup: CDR1 GTSNPN, CDR2 SVGIG (reference sequence). After removal of 3 bases from V and 10 bases from J, the junction contained 6 bases not matched to a gene. The CDR3 runs to 12 residues. CDR3 coding DNA: TGTGCCTGGAGCCCCCCAGGGGGACCCCAGCATTTT. This codes for CAWSPPGGPQHF.

The chain combines TRBV27 with TRBJ2-5; tentatively, D is TRBD1 (5 bases). The CDR3 spans 15 residues. The V end lost 3 bases, the J end lost 2 bases, and 13 bases lay between the germline ends. Germline values: CDR1 MNHEY, CDR2 SMNVEV (reference sequence). The chain's CDR3 is CASSFLSAGQETQYF. The CDR3 bases are TGTGCCAGCAGTTTTTTGTCGGCAGGGCAAGAGACCCAGTACTTC.

This chain joins TRBV10-2 and TRBJ1-2; possible D gene TRBD1, 6 bases. Trimming took off 2 bases at V and 5 bases at J, with 12 bases between the two ends. Germline CDR1 reads WSHSY; CDR2 reads SAAADI. CDR3 size: 14 residues. CDR3 residues: CASSEIQGPYGYTF. In DNA, the CDR3 is TGCGCCAGCAGTGAGATACAGGGCCCATATGGCTACACCTTC.

The J gene is TRBJ1-4, the V gene TRBV6-1, with 7 bases fitting TRBD1. CDR1 is MNHNS and CDR2 is SASEGT in the germline V gene. The CDR3 runs to 15 residues. V was clipped by 2 bases and J by 6 bases; unmatched bases: 6. CDR3 sequence (DNA): TGTGCCAGCAGTGAACTGACAGGGAGTGATGAAAAACTGTTTTTT. Translated, it gives CASSELTGSDEKLFF.

This clone was recorded once. The chain couples TRBV6-6 to TRBJ1-4; possibly TRBD1 for D (5 bases). The CDR3 contains 12 residues. V was clipped by 6 bases and J by 8 bases, with 10 bases between them. Germline V lookup: CDR1 MNHNY, CDR2 SVGAGI (reference sequence). The CDR3 reads CASSRGDEKLFF. The CDR3 nucleotides are TGTGCCAGCAGCCGGGGGGACGAAAAACTGTTTTTT.

V is TRBV2 and J is TRBJ2-5; maybe TRBD1 (6 bases). Germline CDR1 SNHLY, CDR2 FYNNEI. This CDR3 comprises 14 residues. V was cut by 8 bases and J by 5 bases, with 18 bases left in between. Here the CDR3 DNA reads TGTGCCAGCCGTGGACGGACAGTCGGGGAGACCCAGTACTTC. Translation gives CASRGRTVGETQYF.

The rearrangement links TRBV7-9 to TRBJ2-5; 10 nucleotides align to TRBD1. The V and J ends lost 5 bases and 4 bases, in that order; junction bases with no gene match: 4. CDR1 and CDR2 from the germline V gene are SEHNR and FQNEAQ (reference sequence). The CDR3 consists of 14 residues. CDR3 sequence: CASSARTGGETQYF. In DNA, the CDR3 is TGTGCCAGCAGCGCGCGGACAGGGGGAGAGACCCAGTACTTC.

V gene TRBV30 combines with J gene TRBJ2-3, with D possibly matching TRBD2 (5 bases). The CDR3 contains 15 residues. Between the trimmed V and J ends, which lost 0 bases and 1 base, there was a span of 11 bases. Germline lookup yields CDR1 GTSNPN and CDR2 SVGIG (reference sequence). The CDR3 DNA is TGTGCCTGGAGTGTAGCTGCGGGCCGCACAGATACGCAGTATTTT. Encoded protein: CAWSVAAGRTDTQYF.

The chain uses TRBV7-8 and TRBJ1-2; 9 bases map to TRBD1. Trimming removed 4 bases from V and 8 bases from J; junction bases left unmatched: 8. The CDR3 extends over 14 amino acids. Germline loops: CDR1 SGHVS, CDR2 FQNEAQ. CDR3 sequence: CASSSGQGMKGYTF. DNA of the CDR3: TGTGCCAGCAGCTCGGGACAGGGAATGAAGGGCTACACCTTC.